Below, 19 T cell receptor beta chains from the same sample are listed, as sequenced in a study of human T cells and chemical hapten exposure. Time point meaning: pre-sensitization, week 0. Noted treatment: therapeutic diphenylcyclopropenone sensitization with weekly scalp DPC. TCRdb re-called the RACE reads with MiXCR, one entry per CDR3 protein. The sample lists about 260,000 distinct CDR3 sequences, around 9.3% occurring once. This sample comprised whole blood, obtained in connection with sensitization to the hapten diphenylcyclopropenone (DPC). All receptors come from a woman aged 35 to 49 with alopecia areata. Some clones in this sample may be carry-over from other donors' samples.

This chain links TRBV9 with TRBJ2-7; D is unclear. The germline V gene has CDR1 SGDLS and CDR2 YYNGEE. This CDR3 comprises 14 residues. The V end was cut by 2 bases, the J end by 0 bases, with 9 bases between. The CDR3 region has the DNA TGTGCCAGCAGCGTCGACTTGAGCTCCTACGAGCAGTACTTC. This translates into CASSVDLSSYEQYF.

The sample holds a few counts of this clonotype. The chain is built from TRBV7-2 and TRBJ2-5; 9 bases are shared with TRBD1. The CDR3 extends over 14 amino acids. Looked up from germline, CDR1 is SGHTA and CDR2 is FQGNSA. V dropped 1 base and J dropped 7; count of bases not matched to a gene: 4. CDR3: CASSLGDRVGTQYF. The CDR3 DNA follows: TGTGCCAGCAGCTTAGGGGACAGGGTTGGGACCCAGTACTTC.

This clonotype showed up just a few times. The chain has TRBV6-5 and TRBJ2-7; 9 nucleotides line up with TRBD2. The germline V gene has CDR1 MNHEY and CDR2 SVGAGI. J lost 1 base, V lost 3 bases, and 7 bases had no gene match. The CDR3 runs 16 residues. Here the CDR3 DNA reads TGTGCCAGCAGTTATTCCCCCGCGGGAGGGTCCTACGAGCAGTACTTC. Its protein product is CASSYSPAGGSYEQYF.

This clonotype occurred a few times. The V call is TRBV19, the J call TRBJ1-2; D gene unclear. In germline, CDR1 is LNHDA, CDR2 SQIVND (reference sequence). This CDR3 is built from 12 residues. V shed 5 bases and J shed 7 bases, with 11 bases lying between them. The CDR3 region is CASSGAPGGYTF. In nucleotides, the CDR3 is TGTGCCAGTAGTGGAGCTCCCGGTGGCTACACCTTC.

This chain links TRBV4-1 with TRBJ1-4, with a weak D call TRBD1 (6 bases). The CDR3 is 14 amino acids. CDR1 and CDR2 from the germline V gene are MGHRA and YSYEKL. Trimming removed 2 bases from V and 10 bases from J, with 14 bases in between. The DNA for the CDR3 is TGCGCCAGCAGCCAACTGGGGGCGTGGGGAAAACTGTTTTTT. It encodes CASSQLGAWGKLFF.

J is TRBJ2-7 and V is TRBV28; a weak D match, TRBD1 (7 bases). V lost 3 bases to trimming and J lost 6 bases, with 18 bases between them. Germline values: CDR1 MDHEN, CDR2 SYDVKM. This CDR3 region has 15 residues. The CDR3 reads CASSFLGRGDGEQYF. CDR3 DNA sequence: TGTGCCAGCAGTTTCCTCGGCAGGGGGGATGGCGAGCAGTACTTC.

The rearrangement links TRBV4-2 to TRBJ1-1, with 8 nucleotides matching TRBD1. The CDR3 runs 17 residues. Germline V gene lookup returns CDR1 LGHNA and CDR2 YNFKEQ. After removal of 1 base from V and 2 bases from J, the junction contained 9 bases not matched to a gene. CDR3 in amino acids: CASSQAQGAGFNTEAFF. For the CDR3, the DNA is TGTGCCAGCAGCCAAGCGCAGGGGGCGGGTTTCAACACTGAAGCTTTCTTT.

The chain recombines TRBV6-6 with TRBJ1-5, with unresolved D. The germline CDR1 and CDR2 sequences are MNHNY and SVGAGI (reference sequence). The CDR3 has 13 amino acids. V lost 5 bases, J lost 2 bases, and 7 bases lay in between. The CDR3 loop is CASSGLGNQPQHF. CDR3 nucleotides: TGTGCCAGCAGTGGGCTCGGCAATCAGCCCCAGCATTTT.

Only a few counts were recorded for this clonotype. This chain links TRBV28 with TRBJ1-5; D might be TRBD1 (5 bases). The CDR3 runs to 15 residues. From germline, CDR1 is MDHEN and CDR2 SYDVKM. The V end lost 6 bases, the J end lost 4 bases, and 16 bases lay between the germline ends. The CDR3 reads CASRKPRQKNQPQHF. CDR3 DNA: TGTGCCAGCAGAAAACCCCGACAGAAAAATCAGCCCCAGCATTTT.

The genes are TRBV10-3 and TRBJ1-6; weak D call: TRBD1 (5 bases). Germline V gives CDR1 ENHRY, CDR2 SYGVKD. Trimming pared 0 bases from V and 12 bases from J, leaving 21 bases between. The CDR3 totals 17 residues. The CDR3 DNA reads as TGTGCCATCAGTGAGTCGAACAGGCCTCAATCTGGTAGACCCCTCCACTTT. This sequence encodes CAISESNRPQSGRPLHF.

The sample holds a few counts of this clonotype. The chain is built from TRBV7-2 and TRBJ1-5; 10 bases match TRBD1. V shed 5 bases and J 6 bases; nucleotides not matched to a gene: 10. The length of the CDR3 is 16 residues. Per germline, CDR1 SGHTA and CDR2 FQGNSA. CDR3 sequence: CASSHAGTGAGQPQHF. The CDR3 nucleotides are TGTGCCAGCAGCCACGCCGGGACAGGGGCGGGTCAGCCCCAGCATTTT.

This chain uses TRBV6-6 with TRBJ1-1; 9 bases agree with TRBD1. Looked up from germline, CDR1 is MNHNY and CDR2 is SVGAGI (reference sequence). V lost 5 bases to trimming and J lost 2 bases; unmatched junction nucleotides: 3. The CDR3 has 14 residues. In nucleotides, the CDR3 is TGTGCCAGCAGTACACAGGGGGCCAACACTGAAGCTTTCTTT. It is translated as CASSTQGANTEAFF.

This sequence joins TRBV5-5 and TRBJ2-1; 10 bases agree with TRBD1. The trim removed 2 bases at V and 4 bases at J, leaving 3 bases unmatched. The CDR3 covers 15 residues. Germline values: CDR1 SGHKS, CDR2 YYEKEE (reference sequence). CDR3 residues: CASSFGTGVYNEQFF. The CDR3 DNA sequence: TGTGCCAGCAGCTTTGGGACAGGGGTATACAATGAGCAGTTCTTC.

V and J are TRBV4-3 and TRBJ2-1; perhaps D is TRBD1 or TRBD2 (6 bases each). There are 16 residues in the CDR3. Looked up from germline, CDR1 is LGHNA and CDR2 is YSLEER. The germline V and J ends were trimmed by 0 bases and 7 bases, with 16 bases remaining between them. As DNA, the CDR3 is TGCGCCAGCAGCCAAGAGCCGTCCGGGGGCCCTAATGAGCAGTTCTTC. This encodes CASSQEPSGGPNEQFF.

This clonotype was seen more than once but under ten times. The gene calls are TRBV15 and TRBJ2-7; D gene ambiguous. V lost 5 bases and J lost 5, with 16 bases in between. The CDR3 length is 14 residues. Germline CDR1 reads LNHNV; CDR2 reads YYDKDF (reference sequence). CDR3 bases: TGTGCCACCAGCTACGGCCTTGCCCCGAACGAGCAGTACTTC. Its protein product is CATSYGLAPNEQYF.

This clonotype was detected many times. The rearrangement links TRBV27 to TRBJ1-4, with TRBD1 matching over 7 bases. CDR1 and CDR2 (germline): MNHEY, SMNVEV (reference sequence). The ends lost 5 bases at V and 5 bases at J; junction bases unmatched: 11. The CDR3 runs to 16 residues. CDR3 DNA: TGTGCCAGCAGTCCGACCTCCGGGACAGAGAATGAAAAACTGTTTTTT. Translating it yields CASSPTSGTENEKLFF.

This clonotype was detected many times. The chain employs TRBV7-9 and TRBJ1-4, with 8 bases identical to TRBD1. This CDR3 is 15 amino acids long. Trimming cost V 1 base and J 5 bases; bases outside gene matches: 3. CDR1 is SEHNR, CDR2 FQNEAQ, per germline (reference sequence). The CDR3 DNA reads as TGTGCCAGCAGCTTAGGCGACAGGGGCAATGAAAAACTGTTTTTT. This codes for CASSLGDRGNEKLFF.

This clonotype was found a few times. The chain joins TRBV6-2 or TRBV6-3 to TRBJ2-5; no definite D call. Germline V gene sequence: CDR1 MNHEY, CDR2 SVGEGT. This CDR3 contains 15 residues. Trimming left V 5 bases short and J 5 bases short, with 18 bases between. The CDR3 loop reads CASSITGAWSETQYF. In DNA, the CDR3 is TGTGCCAGCAGTATAACTGGAGCTTGGAGTGAGACCCAGTACTTC.

This chain uses TRBV11-1 with TRBJ2-6, with D possibly TRBD1 on 6 matching bases. This CDR3 comprises 16 residues. The germline gives CDR1 SGHAT, CDR2 FQDESV (reference sequence). V was cut by 3 bases and J by 0 bases, with 9 bases left in between. The CDR3, as DNA: TGTGCCAGCAGCTTTGGACAGATCTCTGGGGCCAACGTCCTGACTTTC. Translated, it gives CASSFGQISGANVLTF.